These 18 T cell receptor beta chains came from one sample sequenced in a study of radiotherapy plus CTLA-4 blockade in lung cancer (dated by TCRdb to 2017 to 2018). Receptor libraries were prepared by the immunoSEQ multiplex PCR assay. TCRdb retrieved this table from immuneACCESS and kept in-frame rearrangements only. Not all clones are present; in checked studies, unresolved V genes account for under half, and no reason is known for the remainder. The sample table lists some 100,000 clones, around 81% of them with a count of one. Together, the top ten hold more than 14% of the sample. The sequencing used peripheral blood, collected from a patient treated with radiotherapy plus ipilimumab. These receptor sequences come from a human donor with non-small cell lung cancer that progressed on radiotherapy plus ipilimumab.

The chain combines TRBV6-1 with TRBJ1-5, with a tentative D call TRBD1 (5 bases). Trimming took 6 bases from V and 6 from J, leaving 9 bases between them. This CDR3 has 12 amino acids. Looked up from germline, CDR1 is MNHNS and CDR2 is SASEGT. Written as DNA, the CDR3 is TGTGCCAGCAGCAGGGTCGGTCAGCCCCAGCATTTT. Its translation: CASSRVGQPQHF.

The genes are TRBV10-3 and TRBJ1-1; D not resolved. This CDR3 is 14 amino acids long. V was shortened by 6 bases and J by 1 base, with 12 bases between the two germline ends. The germline gives CDR1 ENHRY, CDR2 SYGVKD. The DNA for the CDR3 is TGTGCCATCAGAAGGGTCGCAAGGAACACTGAAGCTTTCTTT. Its translation is CAIRRVARNTEAFF.

The chain carries TRBV13 and TRBJ2-1; possible D gene TRBD1, 6 bases. Germline CDR1 reads PRHDT; CDR2 reads FYEKMQ (reference sequence). Trimming removed 2 bases from V and 6 bases from J, with 11 bases in between. This CDR3 comprises 14 residues. This CDR3 reads CASSLLQGANEQFF. The CDR3 DNA reads as TGTGCCAGCAGCTTATTACAGGGAGCCAATGAGCAGTTCTTC.

The rearrangement joins TRBV6-4 to TRBJ2-2; D is undetermined. Germline V lookup: CDR1 MRHNA, CDR2 SNTAGT. The CDR3 sequence is 16 residues long. With 3 bases removed from V and 4 bases from J, the gap between germline ends came to 15 bases. This chain's CDR3 is CASSELDPPGTGELFF. CDR3 DNA sequence: TGTGCCAGCAGTGAGTTGGACCCACCGGGCACCGGGGAGCTGTTTTTT.

The chain combines TRBV11-3 with TRBJ1-1; the D is unclear. The CDR3 totals 16 residues. With 1 base removed from V and 0 bases from J, the gap between germline ends came to 12 bases. Germline values: CDR1 SGHNT, CDR2 YENEEA. DNA of the CDR3: TGTGCCAGCAGCTTAGCAGGCCTTTTGCTGAACACTGAAGCTTTCTTT. Residues: CASSLAGLLLNTEAFF.

The chain recombines TRBV30 with TRBJ2-7; D not resolved. V dropped 7 bases and J dropped 5 bases, with 15 bases sitting between them. Germline CDR1 reads GTSNPN; CDR2 reads SVGIG (reference sequence). The CDR3 is 12 amino acids. CDR3 in amino acids: CAFGRAVNEQYF. DNA of the CDR3: TGTGCCTTCGGACGGGCCGTAAACGAGCAGTACTTC.

Only one count was recorded for this clone. The chain is built from TRBV6-5 and TRBJ1-1, with 9 bases matching TRBD1. CDR3 length: 14 amino acids. J lost 4 bases, V lost 5 bases, and 5 bases had no gene match. From germline, CDR1 is MNHEY and CDR2 SVGAGI. The CDR3 region is CASSVGQGFTEAFF. Here the CDR3 DNA reads TGTGCCAGCAGTGTGGGACAGGGATTCACTGAAGCTTTCTTT.

V is TRBV5-4 and J is TRBJ2-7; TRBD2 might be the D (5 bases). Germline V gene data show CDR1 as SGHNT and CDR2 as YYREEE (reference sequence). The CDR3 covers 13 residues. Trimming cost V 6 bases and J 6 bases, with 16 bases left between them. In DNA form, the CDR3 reads TGTGCCAGCACCCGCGCCACGGGAAGCGAGCAGTACTTC. It codes for CASTRATGSEQYF. Drawing the rest from reference TRBV5-4 and TRBJ2-7, the complete variable domain is ETGVTQSPTHLIKTRGQQVTLRCSSQSGHNTVSWYQQALGQGPQFIFQYYREEENGRGNFPPRFSGLQFPNYSSELNVNALELDDSALYLCASTRATGSEQYFGPGTRLTVT.

This chain joins TRBV7-3 and TRBJ2-2; 9 positions agree with TRBD2. From germline, CDR1 is SGHTA and CDR2 FQGTGA. The CDR3 runs to 14 residues. With V trimmed by 5 bases and J by 7 bases, 5 bases remained unmatched. The CDR3 DNA is TGTGCCAGCAGCGCACTAGCGGGTAGCGGGGAGCTGTTTTTT. It yields the protein CASSALAGSGELFF.

This sequence joins TRBV4-2 and TRBJ2-1; TRBD2 agrees at 10 bases. Germline CDR1 and CDR2: LGHNA and YNFKEQ. This CDR3 comprises 15 residues. V trimming: 2 bases; J trimming: 6 bases; junction bases outside the gene matches: 4. The CDR3 reads CASSQLAGVINEQFF. The CDR3 DNA sequence: TGTGCCAGCAGCCAACTAGCGGGAGTTATCAATGAGCAGTTCTTC.

This chain uses TRBV6-4 with TRBJ2-2; D is undetermined. Germline V gene lookup returns CDR1 MRHNA and CDR2 SNTAGT. The CDR3 runs to 16 residues. V was cut by 5 bases and J by 0 bases, with 13 bases left in between. The CDR3 bases are TGTGCCAGCAGTATGGTTATGCGTCCGAACACCGGGGAGCTGTTTTTT. Protein product: CASSMVMRPNTGELFF.

A word on this clone: Distinct nucleotide sequences in the sample also encode this CDR3. The chain has TRBV5-6 and TRBJ1-2; 9 nucleotides agree with TRBD1. Germline CDR1 SGHDT, CDR2 YYEEEE. The CDR3 covers 13 residues. Trimming cost V 0 bases and J 7 bases; bases outside gene matches: 1. The CDR3 spells CASSLGTGVGYTF. The DNA of the CDR3 is TGTGCCAGCAGCTTGGGGACAGGGGTTGGCTACACCTTC.

The chain carries TRBV27 and TRBJ2-7; D possibly matches TRBD1 or TRBD2 (5 bases each). The CDR3 covers 17 residues. The germline V gene encodes CDR1 MNHEY and CDR2 SMNVEV (reference sequence). V lost 1 base, J lost 7 bases, and 23 bases lay in between. In DNA form, the CDR3 reads TGTGCCAGCAGTTTATTGGCCCACCAGGGAGTAAGTGAAGAGCAGTACTTC. Translating it yields CASSLLAHQGVSEEQYF.

The V and J genes are TRBV14 and TRBJ2-1; no reliable D call. The CDR3 contains 14 residues. V gave up 1 base and J gave up 7 bases, with 11 bases separating them. CDR1 and CDR2 from the germline V gene are SGHDN and FVKESK. CDR3: CASSQGEWVNEQFF. CDR3 coding DNA: TGTGCCAGCAGCCAAGGAGAGTGGGTAAATGAGCAGTTCTTC.

The V gene is TRBV9, the J gene TRBJ2-1; 10 bases match TRBD1. Germline V gene data show CDR1 as SGDLS and CDR2 as YYNGEE. V shed 3 bases and J 7 bases; nucleotides not matched to a gene: 7. The CDR3 contains 15 residues. The CDR3 sequence is CASSGLTGGQNEQFF. As DNA, the CDR3 is TGTGCCAGCAGCGGACTGACAGGGGGCCAAAATGAGCAGTTCTTC.

The V and J genes are TRBV10-3 and TRBJ2-6; TRBD1 agrees at 10 bases. This CDR3 comprises 18 residues. The V segment lost 7 bases and the J segment 0 bases; nucleotides outside the gene matches: 9. CDR1 and CDR2 (germline): ENHRY, SYGVKD. CDR3 protein: CAITPGQGTSSGANVLTF. DNA of the CDR3: TGTGCCATCACCCCGGGACAGGGGACTAGCTCTGGGGCCAACGTCCTGACTTTC.

The chain carries TRBV5-1 and TRBJ1-4, with a weak D call TRBD1 (5 bases). Between the trimmed V and J ends, which lost 6 bases and 3 bases, there was a span of 15 bases. Germline assignment: CDR1 SGHRS and CDR2 YFSETQ. The CDR3 length is 15 residues. The CDR3 spells CASTGSGGANEKLFF. The DNA of the CDR3 is TGCGCCAGCACCGGGTCGGGGGGAGCTAATGAAAAACTGTTTTTT.

The chain has TRBV7-2 and TRBJ2-3; TRBD2 agrees at 8 bases. Per germline, CDR1 SGHTA and CDR2 FQGNSA. Losses at the gene ends were 5 bases for V and 5 bases for J; bases not matched to a gene: 12. The CDR3 loop spans 16 amino acids. The CDR3 spells CASSEQRGRRGDTQYF. The CDR3 bases are TGTGCCAGCAGCGAACAGCGGGGGCGGAGGGGAGATACGCAGTATTTT.